This TCR beta chain was captured by sequencing in a study of a mutant IDH1 vaccine in newly diagnosed glioma. Overall study: In some groups vaccination began 4-6 weeks post-radiotherapy; others received it with temozolomide. Previous treatment comprised radiotherapy, temozolomide, or both, mostly both.

Using immunoSEQ multiplex PCR, the repertoire was profiled, and TCRdb retains in-frame clones only, with some absent. Among 50,000 to 75,000 clones, 60% to 75% were seen once, and the ten largest hold approximately 4.8%. Worth noting for this clone: Its antigen is as yet unknown.

Regarding time point: week 35, safety follow-up. Vaccine doses each comprised 300 ug of mutant IDH1 20-mer peptide, with topical imiquimod. The source was PBMCs, collected from a glioma patient whose treatment included an IDH1 peptide vaccine. This TCR was recovered from a man aged 50 or older with glioma.

The CDR3: CSVANPGDYGYTF. As DNA, the CDR3 is TGCAGCGTTGCCAACCCAGGAGACTATGGCTACACCTTC. This rearrangement joins TRBV29-1 to TRBJ1-2; no clear D. The CDR3 has 13 amino acids. Germline CDR1 is SQVTM and CDR2 is ANQGSEA. Trimming removed 4 bases at V and 3 bases at J, with 12 bases between.